The TCR beta chain described here comes from a study of shared clonotypes between healthy human individuals. Study-level background: Two women and three men aged 18 to 49 served as donors.

This table comes from immunoSEQ multiplex PCR, and its TCRdb copy is limited to in-frame clones, with some not included. This table has roughly 1,500,000 clones, approximately 98% appearing once. The TCR was taken from a man aged 25-40 years in good health. Sequencing input: naive CD4+ T cells sorted from blood. The subset: CD45RA+ positively selected.

In DNA form, the CDR3 reads TGTGCCTGCTCCGTCGGGGAGTCGGGGGAGACCCAGTACTTC. Protein product: CACSVGESGETQYF. The rearrangement joins TRBV19 to TRBJ2-5, with D possibly being TRBD2 (5 bases). V was trimmed by 11 bases and J by 5 bases, leaving 21 bases between them. The length of the CDR3 is 14 residues. Per germline, CDR1 LNHDA and CDR2 SQIVND (reference sequence).